Listed here are 27 T cell receptor beta chains from one sample, sequenced in a study of shared clonotypes between healthy human individuals. The assay was immunoSEQ multiplex PCR, and TCRdb's table has in-frame clones only and misses some. This sample carries around 580,000 clones, more than 95% of them seen once, and the ten largest clones take 0.3%. Naive CD8 cells comprised CD45RO-negative, CCR7-positively selected cells, excluding terminally differentiated effector memory CD45RA+ cells. Sequenced: naive CD8+ T cells sorted from blood. The receptor source for this set is a man aged 30 to 39 in good health.

This chain joins TRBV21-1 and TRBJ2-2; the D call in the table, TRBD2, was not verified against the DNA. TRBV21-1 is a documented pseudogene. The CDR3 is 16 amino acids. The CDR3: CASTSCPAGLTGELFF. The CDR3 DNA is TGTGCCAGCACCTCGTGTCCAGCGGGGCTCACCGGGGAGCTGTTTTTT.

The chain combines TRBV7-9 with TRBJ2-7; maybe TRBD1 (6 bases). CDR1 and CDR2 from the germline V gene are SEHNR and FQNEAQ (reference sequence). CDR3 length equals 14 residues. The V and J ends lost 4 bases and 1 base respectively, with 11 bases between them. CDR3: CASSWTETSYEQYF. CDR3 bases: TGTGCCAGCAGCTGGACAGAAACTTCCTACGAGCAGTACTTC.

The chain is built from TRBV29-1 and TRBJ2-7; no firm D call. V lost 5 bases and J 1 base, leaving 12 bases between the germline ends. There are 13 residues in the CDR3. Germline V CDR1 and CDR2: SQVTM, ANQGSEA. CDR3 in amino acids: CSVRYWDSYEQYF. The CDR3 nucleotides are TGCAGCGTTCGTTATTGGGATTCCTACGAGCAGTACTTC.

The chain is built from TRBV27 and TRBJ2-3, with D tentatively TRBD1 or TRBD2 (6 bases each). This CDR3 is built from 15 residues. V lost 6 bases, J lost 2 bases, and 15 bases lay in between. CDR1 is MNHEY and CDR2 is SMNVEV in the germline V gene (reference sequence). The CDR3 sequence: CASRHGGLYTDTQYF. The CDR3 coding sequence is TGTGCCAGCAGACACGGGGGCCTTTACACAGATACGCAGTATTTT.

V and J are TRBV7-8 and TRBJ2-1, with a weak D call TRBD1 (5 bases). Trimming removed 1 base from V and 8 bases from J, with 21 bases in between. The germline gives CDR1 SGHVS, CDR2 FQNEAQ. The CDR3 sequence is 17 residues long. The CDR3 is CASSLDPDQGLGYEQFF. CDR3 DNA sequence: TGTGCCAGCAGCTTAGACCCGGACCAGGGATTGGGTTATGAGCAGTTCTTC.

The chain has TRBV11-3 and TRBJ2-1; D is perhaps TRBD1 (6 bases). This CDR3 has 15 amino acids. Trimming shortened V by 5 bases and J by 6 bases, and 17 bases separated the two germline ends. Germline V gene lookup returns CDR1 SGHNT and CDR2 YENEEA. Here the CDR3 DNA reads TGTGCCAGCAGCCCGAGGGTGGGGGCAAGCAATGAGCAGTTCTTC. This translates into CASSPRVGASNEQFF.

This clone was seen a single time. The chain couples TRBV27 to TRBJ2-1; 7 bases map to TRBD2. With V trimmed by 5 bases and J by 8 bases, 15 bases remained unmatched. The CDR3 has 16 residues. Germline assignment: CDR1 MNHEY and CDR2 SMNVEV (reference sequence). CDR3 in amino acids: CASSLPGGSGYHEQFF. CDR3 DNA: TGTGCCAGCAGTCTCCCTGGTGGTAGCGGGTACCATGAGCAGTTCTTC.

The gene calls are TRBV28 and TRBJ2-7; no clear D gene. The CDR3 runs 15 residues. Trimming pared 3 bases from V and 0 bases from J, leaving 12 bases between. Germline-derived CDR1 and CDR2 are MDHEN and SYDVKM. This chain's CDR3 is CASSFGHWASYEQYF. CDR3 in DNA: TGTGCCAGCAGTTTTGGCCATTGGGCCTCCTACGAGCAGTACTTC.

V gene TRBV9 combines with J gene TRBJ2-7; TRBD2 matches at 7 bases. CDR1 SGDLS and CDR2 YYNGEE come from the germline V gene. The CDR3 contains 15 residues. V shed 4 bases, J shed 5 bases, and the junction held 12 bases outside the gene matches. CDR3 nucleotides: TGTGCCAGCAGCAAGTGGGAGGGCCCTCTCAACGAGCAGTACTTC. It yields the protein CASSKWEGPLNEQYF.

The chain couples TRBV2 to TRBJ2-6; D not resolved. Germline CDR1 is SNHLY and CDR2 is FYNNEI. This CDR3 contains 15 residues. V gave up 2 bases and J gave up 0 bases, with 5 bases separating them. CDR3 DNA: TGTGCCAGCAGTGAAACGGACTCTGGGGCCAACGTCCTGACTTTC. Its protein is CASSETDSGANVLTF.

V is TRBV5-1 and J is TRBJ1-5; TRBD1 aligns across 8 bases. This CDR3 contains 14 residues. Looked up from germline, CDR1 is SGHRS and CDR2 is YFSETQ. The trim removed 5 bases at V and 6 bases at J, leaving 7 bases unmatched. Here the CDR3 DNA reads TGCGCCAGCAGTCGCACAGGGGGTAGTCAGCCCCAGCATTTT. This gives the protein CASSRTGGSQPQHF.

The chain links TRBV9 to TRBJ2-2; 9 bases map to TRBD2. The CDR3 contains 18 residues. Germline V gene lookup returns CDR1 SGDLS and CDR2 YYNGEE. V trimming: 3 bases; J trimming: 5 bases; junction bases outside the gene matches: 14. The CDR3 sequence is CASSGSGSGTPETGELFF. CDR3 nucleotides: TGTGCCAGCAGCGGTAGCGGGAGCGGGACCCCCGAGACCGGGGAGCTGTTTTTT.

This sequence joins TRBV10-2 and TRBJ2-7; 8 nucleotides line up with TRBD2. In germline, CDR1 is WSHSY, CDR2 SAAADI. The CDR3 is made up of 12 amino acids. With 8 bases clipped from V and 4 bases from J, the junction kept 4 bases outside the gene matches. The CDR3 loop reads CASRGGGYEQYF. In DNA form, the CDR3 reads TGCGCCAGCCGGGGGGGTGGGTACGAGCAGTACTTC.

V and J are TRBV5-1 and TRBJ2-1, with D perhaps matching TRBD2 (5 bases). Germline CDR1 is SGHRS and CDR2 is YFSETQ. Trimming left V 2 bases short and J 8 bases short, with 8 bases between. The CDR3 has 12 residues. As DNA, the CDR3 is TGCGCCAGCAGCTTTGGAGGCCATGAGCAGTTCTTC. It codes for CASSFGGHEQFF.

The J gene is TRBJ2-6, the V gene TRBV5-1, with TRBD1 matching over 9 bases. With 3 bases clipped from V and 4 bases from J, the junction kept 11 bases outside the gene matches. This CDR3 is 18 amino acids long. CDR1 SGHRS and CDR2 YFSETQ come from the germline V gene. CDR3 loop: CASSYKLQGADGANVLTF. Written as DNA, the CDR3 is TGCGCCAGCAGCTATAAACTACAGGGGGCGGACGGGGCCAACGTCCTGACTTTC.

The chain uses TRBV19 and TRBJ1-5; D is unclear. The CDR3 spans 18 residues. V lost 3 bases, J lost 0 bases, and 18 bases lay in between. Germline CDR1 LNHDA, CDR2 SQIVND (reference sequence). The CDR3 region is CASSITEPLLYSNQPQHF. CDR3 DNA sequence: TGTGCCAGTAGTATCACAGAACCCCTACTATATAGCAATCAGCCCCAGCATTTT.

The chain combines TRBV7-6 with TRBJ2-5; TRBD2 might be the D (7 bases). The CDR3 runs to 13 residues. V lost 8 bases, J lost 6 bases, and 16 bases lay in between. Per germline, CDR1 SGHVS and CDR2 FNYEAQ. Here the CDR3 DNA reads TGTGCCAGCCTTGGGGGGGCCGCGAAGACCCAGTACTTC. It encodes CASLGGAAKTQYF.

The count of this clone is one. The genes are TRBV7-6 and TRBJ2-1; possibly TRBD2 for D (8 bases). The germline V and J ends were trimmed by 4 bases and 6 bases, with 25 bases remaining between them. Germline values: CDR1 SGHVS, CDR2 FNYEAQ. This CDR3 region has 18 residues. As DNA, the CDR3 is TGTGCCAGCAGCTCAGGGGGGACAGCGGGAGTTCATCCCAATGAGCAGTTCTTC. Translation: CASSSGGTAGVHPNEQFF.

The chain carries TRBV11-2 and TRBJ1-1; possible D gene TRBD1, 6 bases. Trimming cost V 3 bases and J 4 bases, with 9 bases left between them. This CDR3 is 13 amino acids long. Germline lookup yields CDR1 SGHAT and CDR2 FQNNGV. CDR3 sequence reads: CASSLGGPTEAFF. The CDR3 region has the DNA TGTGCCAGCAGCTTGGGGGGCCCCACTGAAGCTTTCTTT.

This chain links TRBV5-5 with TRBJ2-2, with D unclear. Germline loops: CDR1 SGHKS, CDR2 YYEKEE (reference sequence). V lost 5 bases and J lost 6, with 5 bases in between. CDR3 length: 11 amino acids. The CDR3 nucleotides read TGTGCCAGCAGAATAGCCGGGGAGCTGTTTTTT. It specifies CASRIAGELFF.

V and J are TRBV5-1 and TRBJ1-4, with D uncertain. The germline V and J ends were trimmed by 0 bases and 4 bases, with 10 bases remaining between them. The CDR3 is 15 residues long. CDR1 is SGHRS, CDR2 YFSETQ, per germline. As DNA, the CDR3 is TGCGCCAGCAGCTTGGGCGAAGGGTATAATGAAAAACTGTTTTTT. This codes for CASSLGEGYNEKLFF.

This clone was recorded once. This chain joins TRBV7-9 and TRBJ2-1; D uncertain. The CDR3 loop spans 12 amino acids. Germline CDR1 reads SEHNR; CDR2 reads FQNEAQ (reference sequence). Trimming took 1 base from V and 8 from J, leaving 6 bases between them. The CDR3 nucleotides read TGTGCCAGCAGCTTAGATGTGTATGAGCAGTTCTTC. Protein product: CASSLDVYEQFF.

Only one count was recorded for this clone. The chain uses TRBV4-1 and TRBJ2-1; 11 bases line up with TRBD2. Germline CDR1 MGHRA, CDR2 YSYEKL. After removal of 1 base from V and 3 bases from J, the junction contained 8 bases not matched to a gene. The CDR3 covers 18 residues. CDR3 bases: TGCGCCAGCAGCCAAGGCCACCTTACTAGCGGGAGCTACAATGAGCAGTTCTTC. Translated: CASSQGHLTSGSYNEQFF.

To note about this clone: This sample includes further DNA sequences coding for the same CDR3. The chain carries TRBV27 and TRBJ2-7, with D possibly TRBD1 on 6 matching bases. The V and J ends lost 5 bases and 3 bases respectively, with 8 bases between them. This CDR3 has 12 residues. CDR1 is MNHEY and CDR2 is SMNVEV in the germline V gene (reference sequence). CDR3 amino acids: CASSPQGYEQYF. CDR3 nucleotides: TGTGCCAGCAGTCCACAGGGCTACGAGCAGTACTTC.

About this clone itself: The junction shows a germline mismatch at one end, possibly a read error. The chain joins TRBV7-7 to TRBJ2-7, with D unclear. The length of the CDR3 is 13 residues. In germline, CDR1 is SSHAT, CDR2 FNYEAQ (reference sequence). CDR3 sequence (DNA): TGTGCTAGCAGCCGGTCGTTGCCAGGCGAGCAGTACTTC. It codes for CASSRSLPGEQYF.

The rearrangement uses TRBV7-4 and TRBJ2-1; 7 nucleotides line up with TRBD2. Losses at the gene ends were 1 base for V and 4 bases for J; bases not matched to a gene: 25. The CDR3 loop spans 22 amino acids. The germline CDR1 and CDR2 sequences are SGHVT and SQSDAQ. The CDR3 DNA sequence: TGTGCCAGCAGCTTAGTGACGCGGGGGACCCCCTCTAACATAGCCTGGTACAATGAGCAGTTCTTC. Protein sequence: CASSLVTRGTPSNIAWYNEQFF. The full variable domain, with the rest looked up from reference TRBV7-4 and TRBJ2-1, is GAGVSQSPRYKVAKRGRDVALRCDSISGHVTLYWYRQTLGQGSEVLTYSQSDAQRDKSGRPSGRFSAERPERSVSTLKIQRTEQGDSAVYLCASSLVTRGTPSNIAWYNEQFFGPGTRLTVL.

V gene TRBV7-9 combines with J gene TRBJ2-5; TRBD2 aligns across 9 bases. The CDR3 is 15 residues long. The trim removed 5 bases at V and 1 base at J, leaving 5 bases unmatched. The germline V gene has CDR1 SEHNR and CDR2 FQNEAQ (reference sequence). The CDR3 sequence is CASSLTSGIQETQYF. The CDR3 DNA reads as TGTGCCAGCAGCCTGACTAGCGGAATCCAAGAGACCCAGTACTTC.